The clone carrying this T cell receptor beta chain was observed a handful of times. Its antigen is undetermined. Trimming took 2 bases from V and 8 from J, leaving 15 bases between them. Germline V gene lookup returns CDR1 SGHTA and CDR2 FQGNSA. The CDR3 runs to 14 residues. These data originate in a study of vaccination and CD4 T cells after COVID-19. Across the study: Convalescent persons amounted to six males plus four females, two of whom were Hispanic.

Regarding treatment: roughly 10-day PBMC culture with coronavirus spike peptide pools or control peptides (ViraFEST assay). The Oncomine TCR Beta short-read assay sequenced DNA from cultured CD4+ T cells. TCRdb reanalysed the PCR reads using MiXCR and keeps one entry per CDR3 protein. The sample comprises 7,500 to 10,000 distinct CDR3 sequences, under 75% of which are singletons, and over 10% rests with the top ten. This TCR was recovered from a human donor with COVID-19. This specimen consisted of cultured CD4+ T cells from blood, obtained after SARS-CoV-2 vaccination. The chain recombines TRBV7-2 with TRBJ1-2, with D possibly matching TRBD1 (5 bases). CDR3 sequence (DNA): TGTGCCAGCAGCTTAATTCTTGGGGCGCGGGGCTACACCTTC. This gives the protein CASSLILGARGYTF.